This T cell receptor (beta chain) was observed in a study of T cell repertoires in cytomegalovirus infection. TCRdb reanalysed the reads using MiXCR and keeps one entry per CDR3 protein. The sample holds about 180,000 distinct CDR3 sequences, about 15% seen once. Germline assignment: CDR1 MNHEY and CDR2 SVGEGT. The CDR3 is 13 residues long. V was pared by 5 bases and J by 5 bases, with 13 bases between. This sequence was found in a human donor in good health (CMV status not recorded). Some clones in this sample may be carry-over from other donors' samples. Sequenced material: PBMCs. This chain connects TRBV6-2 or TRBV6-3 to TRBJ2-7; tentatively, D is TRBD2 (6 bases). The DNA of the CDR3 is TGTGCCAGCAGTCCCGTGGGACTCCACGAGCAGTACTTC. Protein sequence: CASSPVGLHEQYF.